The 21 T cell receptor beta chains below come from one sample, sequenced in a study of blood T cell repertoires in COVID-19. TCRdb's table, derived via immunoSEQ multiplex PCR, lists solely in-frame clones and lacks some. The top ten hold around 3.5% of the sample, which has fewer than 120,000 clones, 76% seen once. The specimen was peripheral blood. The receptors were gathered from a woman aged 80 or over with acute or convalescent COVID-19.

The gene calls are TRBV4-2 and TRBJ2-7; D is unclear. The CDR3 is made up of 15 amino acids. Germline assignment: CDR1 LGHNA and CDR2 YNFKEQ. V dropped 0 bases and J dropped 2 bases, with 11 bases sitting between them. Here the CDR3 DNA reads TGTGCCAGCAGCCAAGAGTTAGCCGATACCTACGAGCAGTACTTC. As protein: CASSQELADTYEQYF.

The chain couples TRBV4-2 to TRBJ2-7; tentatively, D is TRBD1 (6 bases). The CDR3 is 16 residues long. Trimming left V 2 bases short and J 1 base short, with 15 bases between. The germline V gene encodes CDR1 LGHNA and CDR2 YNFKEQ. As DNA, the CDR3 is TGTGCCAGCAGCCAATACCTACAGGGTACGTCCTACGAGCAGTACTTC. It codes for CASSQYLQGTSYEQYF.

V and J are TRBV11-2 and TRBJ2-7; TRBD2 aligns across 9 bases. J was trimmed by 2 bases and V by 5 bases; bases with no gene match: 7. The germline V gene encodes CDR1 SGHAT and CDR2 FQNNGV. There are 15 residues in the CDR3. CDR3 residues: CASSPSLAGTYEQYF. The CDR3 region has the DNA TGTGCCAGCAGCCCATCCCTAGCGGGGACCTACGAGCAGTACTTC. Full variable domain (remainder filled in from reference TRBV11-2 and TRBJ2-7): EAGVAQSPRYKIIEKRQSVAFWCNPISGHATLYWYQQILGQGPKLLIQFQNNGVVDDSQLPKDRFSAERLKGVDSTLKIQPAKLEDSAVYLCASSPSLAGTYEQYFGPGTRLTVT.

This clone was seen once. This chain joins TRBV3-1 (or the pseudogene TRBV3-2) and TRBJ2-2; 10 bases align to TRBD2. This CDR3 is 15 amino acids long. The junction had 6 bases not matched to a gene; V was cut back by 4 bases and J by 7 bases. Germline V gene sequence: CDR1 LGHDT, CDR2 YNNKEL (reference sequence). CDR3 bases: TGTGCCAGCAGCCCAGCAGCGGGGGGGCACGGGGAGCTGTTTTTT. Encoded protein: CASSPAAGGHGELFF.

The chain's CDR3 is CASTPIGTRRFLDWGTGELFF. In DNA form, the CDR3 reads TGCGCCAGCACTCCCATCGGGACTCGCAGATTCCTTGATTGGGGCACCGGGGAGCTGTTTTTT. V and J are TRBV23-1 and TRBJ2-2; a possible D gene is TRBD2 (6 bases). TRBV23-1 is an open reading frame, and its role is uncertain. This CDR3 has 21 residues. V dropped 7 bases and J dropped 4 bases, with 34 bases sitting between them.

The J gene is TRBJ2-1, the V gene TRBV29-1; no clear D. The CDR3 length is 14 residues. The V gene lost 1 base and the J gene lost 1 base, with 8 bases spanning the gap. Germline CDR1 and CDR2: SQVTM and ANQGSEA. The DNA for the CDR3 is TGCAGCGTTGAAGGTGGTAGTTCCTACAATGAGCAGTTCTTC. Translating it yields CSVEGGSSYNEQFF.

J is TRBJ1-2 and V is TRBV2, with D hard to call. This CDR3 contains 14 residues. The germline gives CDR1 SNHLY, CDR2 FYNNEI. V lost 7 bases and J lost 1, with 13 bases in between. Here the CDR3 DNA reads TGTGCCAGCATGGGAGGAGCCAGTAACTATGGCTACACCTTC. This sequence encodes CASMGGASNYGYTF.

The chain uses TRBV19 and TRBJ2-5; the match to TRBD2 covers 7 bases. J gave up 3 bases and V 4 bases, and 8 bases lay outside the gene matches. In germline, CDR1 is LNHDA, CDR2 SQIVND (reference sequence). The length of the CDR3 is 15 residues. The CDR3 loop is CASSKVSSGKETQYF. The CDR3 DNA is TGTGCCAGTAGTAAAGTGTCTAGCGGAAAAGAGACCCAGTACTTC.

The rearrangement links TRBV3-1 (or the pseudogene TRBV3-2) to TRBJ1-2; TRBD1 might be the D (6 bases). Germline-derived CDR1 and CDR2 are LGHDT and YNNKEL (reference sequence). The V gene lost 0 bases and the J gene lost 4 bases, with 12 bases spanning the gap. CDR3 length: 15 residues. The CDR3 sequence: CASSQEQGAAYGYTF. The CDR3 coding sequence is TGTGCCAGCAGCCAAGAACAGGGAGCTGCCTATGGCTACACCTTC.

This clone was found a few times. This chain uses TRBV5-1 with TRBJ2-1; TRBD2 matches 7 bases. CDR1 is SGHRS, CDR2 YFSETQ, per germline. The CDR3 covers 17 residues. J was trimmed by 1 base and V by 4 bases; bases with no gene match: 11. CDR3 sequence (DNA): TGCGCCAGCAGCCCGACACACGGCGGGGGATCCTACAATGAGCAGTTCTTC. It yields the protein CASSPTHGGGSYNEQFF. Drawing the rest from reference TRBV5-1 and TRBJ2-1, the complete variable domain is KAGVTQTPRYLIKTRGQQVTLSCSPISGHRSVSWYQQTPGQGLQFLFEYFSETQRNKGNFPGRFSGRQFSNSRSEMNVSTLELGDSALYLCASSPTHGGGSYNEQFFGPGTRLTVL.

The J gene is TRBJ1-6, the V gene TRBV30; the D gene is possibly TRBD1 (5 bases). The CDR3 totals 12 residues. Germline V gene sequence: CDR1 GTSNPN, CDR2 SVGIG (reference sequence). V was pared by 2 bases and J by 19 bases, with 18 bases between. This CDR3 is CAWSTPTVPLHF. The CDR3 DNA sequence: TGTGCCTGGAGTACCCCGACAGTCCCTCTACACTTT.

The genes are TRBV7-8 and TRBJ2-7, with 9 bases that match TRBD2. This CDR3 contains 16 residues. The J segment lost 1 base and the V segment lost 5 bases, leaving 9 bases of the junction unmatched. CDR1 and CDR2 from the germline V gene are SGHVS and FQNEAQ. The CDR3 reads CASSHFSGRRSYEQYF. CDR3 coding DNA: TGTGCCAGCAGCCACTTCAGCGGGAGGAGGTCCTACGAGCAGTACTTC.

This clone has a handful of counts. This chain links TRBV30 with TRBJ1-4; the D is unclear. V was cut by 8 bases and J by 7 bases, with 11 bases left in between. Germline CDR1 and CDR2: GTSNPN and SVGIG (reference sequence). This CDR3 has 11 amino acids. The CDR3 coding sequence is TGTGCCCGCCCCCGGGGTGAAAAACTGTTTTTT. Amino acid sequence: CARPRGEKLFF. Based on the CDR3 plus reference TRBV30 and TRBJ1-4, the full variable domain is SQTIHQWPATLVQPVGSPLSLECTVEGTSNPNLYWYRQAAGRGLQLLFYSVGIGQISSEVPQNLSASRPQDRQFILSSKKLLLSDSGFYLCARPRGEKLFFGSGTQLSVL.

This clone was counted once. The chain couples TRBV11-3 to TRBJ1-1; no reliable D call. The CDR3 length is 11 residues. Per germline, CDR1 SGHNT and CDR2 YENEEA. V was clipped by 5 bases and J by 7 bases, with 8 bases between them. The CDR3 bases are TGTGCCAGCAGCCGAGGAAGTGAAGCTTTCTTT. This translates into CASSRGSEAFF.

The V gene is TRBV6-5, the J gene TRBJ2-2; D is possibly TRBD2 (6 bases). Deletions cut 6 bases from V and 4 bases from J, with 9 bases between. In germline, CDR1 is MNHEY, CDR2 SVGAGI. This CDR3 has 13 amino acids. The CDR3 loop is CASRTGLTGELFF. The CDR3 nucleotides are TGTGCCAGCAGAACGGGACTCACCGGGGAGCTGTTTTTT.

As DNA, the CDR3 is TGCGCCAGCAGCCCAGGGACAGGGGTGGGTGAGCAGTACTTC. It translates to CASSPGTGVGEQYF. V is TRBV5-1 and J is TRBJ2-7; 10 positions match TRBD1. Germline loops: CDR1 SGHRS, CDR2 YFSETQ. V lost 4 bases, J lost 7 bases, and 8 bases stayed unmatched. This CDR3 has 14 residues.

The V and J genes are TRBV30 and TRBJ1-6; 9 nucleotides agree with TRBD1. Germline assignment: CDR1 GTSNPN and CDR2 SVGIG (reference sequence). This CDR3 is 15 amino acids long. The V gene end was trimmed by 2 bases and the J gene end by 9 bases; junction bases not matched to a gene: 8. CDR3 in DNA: TGTGCCTGGAGTCACACAGGGGGCTTAGTTTCACCCCTCCACTTT. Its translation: CAWSHTGGLVSPLHF. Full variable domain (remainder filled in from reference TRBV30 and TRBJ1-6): SQTIHQWPATLVQPVGSPLSLECTVEGTSNPNLYWYRQAAGRGLQLLFYSVGIGQISSEVPQNLSASRPQDRQFILSSKKLLLSDSGFYLCAWSHTGGLVSPLHFGNGTRLTVT.

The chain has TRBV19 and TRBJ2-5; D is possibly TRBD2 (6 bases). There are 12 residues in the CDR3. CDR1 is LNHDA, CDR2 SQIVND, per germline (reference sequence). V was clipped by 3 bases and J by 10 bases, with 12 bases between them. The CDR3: CASSIISGSQYF. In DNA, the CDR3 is TGTGCCAGTAGTATCATTTCCGGGAGCCAGTACTTC.

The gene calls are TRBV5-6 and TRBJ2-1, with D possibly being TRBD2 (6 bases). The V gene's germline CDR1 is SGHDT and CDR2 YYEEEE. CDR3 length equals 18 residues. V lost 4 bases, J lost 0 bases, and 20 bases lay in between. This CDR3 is CASSALKGSGYSYNEQFF. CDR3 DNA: TGTGCCAGCAGCGCCCTAAAGGGGAGCGGGTACTCCTACAATGAGCAGTTCTTC.

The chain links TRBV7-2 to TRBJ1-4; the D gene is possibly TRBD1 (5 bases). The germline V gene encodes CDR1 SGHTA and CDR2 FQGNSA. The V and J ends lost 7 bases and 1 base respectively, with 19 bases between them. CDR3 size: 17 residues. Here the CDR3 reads CASTHGGGAGTNEKLFF. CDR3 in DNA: TGTGCCAGCACCCACGGGGGTGGGGCAGGAACTAATGAAAAACTGTTTTTT.

This CDR3 is CASSLTGGGPSQETQYF. The CDR3 coding sequence is TGCGCCAGCAGCTTGACGGGAGGGGGACCTTCACAAGAGACCCAGTACTTC. The chain couples TRBV5-1 to TRBJ2-5; 8 bases fit TRBD2. The CDR3 runs to 17 residues. After removal of 1 base from V and 2 bases from J, the junction contained 10 bases not matched to a gene. Germline V CDR1 and CDR2: SGHRS, YFSETQ.